The sequence of this T cell receptor (beta chain) was determined in a study of T cell repertoires in cytomegalovirus infection. The overall study: TCR beta signatures that were public indicated CMV infection and matching HLA type.

The V end lost 2 bases, the J end lost 0 bases, and 5 bases lay between the germline ends. Germline V gene lookup returns CDR1 SQVTM and CDR2 ANQGSEA. The CDR3 is 12 amino acids. Study results and caveats: Carriers of CMV and the relevant HLA type were discriminated by public TCR beta frequency. CMV-specific TCR beta clonotypes restricted by HLA-C were the ones dominating the ex vivo response.

Each CDR3 protein is one row after TCRdb ran MiXCR on the reads. The sample lists about 740,000 distinct CDR3 sequences; under 40% were seen once. This clonotype occurred a few times. Its antigen is as yet unknown. The receptor was isolated from a human donor in good health (CMV status not recorded). Some clones in this sample may be carry-over from other donors' samples. The chain joins TRBV29-1 to TRBJ2-7; D uncertain. The sequenced material came from PBMCs. CDR3 sequence: CSVETTSYEQYF. In DNA, the CDR3 is TGCAGCGTTGAAACAACCTCCTACGAGCAGTACTTC.